This T cell receptor (beta chain) was recovered during a study of identical twins. TCRdb re-called the 5' RACE reads through MiXCR, storing one row per CDR3 protein. Of approximately 500,000 distinct CDR3 sequences in the sample, 20% to 25% were seen once. Trimming took 1 base from V and 3 from J, leaving 7 bases between them. The V gene's germline CDR1 is SGHRS and CDR2 YFSETQ. The CDR3 spans 13 residues. This same sample was also part of a study on T cells expressing NK-cell markers. That paper notes: A handful of donors showed these clonotypes also leading the CD3+CD56-NKG2C+ fraction.

The V call is TRBV5-1, the J call TRBJ2-5; unclear D gene. The specimen was CD4+ T cells sorted from blood. The sequence was collected from a woman aged 18-29 years in good health. The CDR3 DNA follows: TGCGCCAGCAGCTTGCCAGTTAAAGAGACCCAGTACTTC. This translates into CASSLPVKETQYF. The variable domain in full, with the rest retrieved from reference TRBV5-1 and TRBJ2-5, is KAGVTQTPRYLIKTRGQQVTLSCSPISGHRSVSWYQQTPGQGLQFLFEYFSETQRNKGNFPGRFSGRQFSNSRSEMNVSTLELGDSALYLCASSLPVKETQYFGPGTRLLVL.